The 7 T cell receptor beta chains reported below all come from one sample, sequenced in a study of blood T cell repertoires in COVID-19. Some clones are missing from TCRdb's copy, which holds only in-frame ones; the method was immunoSEQ multiplex PCR. The sample lists tens of thousands of clones, 79% occurring once. The sample comprised peripheral blood. The receptors were sampled from a human donor in a cohort sampled during active COVID-19.

The rearrangement joins TRBV5-1 to TRBJ1-2, with 8 bases aligning to TRBD1. This CDR3 comprises 13 residues. The V and J ends lost 4 bases and 8 bases, in that order; junction bases with no gene match: 7. The germline CDR1 and CDR2 sequences are SGHRS and YFSETQ. The CDR3 sequence: CASSQGQGGGYTF. The DNA for the CDR3 is TGCGCCAGCAGCCAAGGACAGGGAGGAGGCTACACCTTC.

A single count supports this clone. The J gene is TRBJ2-7, the V gene TRBV7-2; TRBD1 matches 8 bases. V shed 2 bases, J shed 0 bases, and the junction held 3 bases outside the gene matches. Germline CDR1 is SGHTA and CDR2 is FQGNSA. The CDR3 totals 15 residues. CDR3 loop: CASSLPDRGSYEQYF. The CDR3 nucleotides are TGTGCCAGCAGCTTACCAGACAGGGGCTCCTACGAGCAGTACTTC. Full variable domain (outside the CDR3, taken from reference TRBV7-2 and TRBJ2-7): GAGVSQSPSNKVTEKGKDVELRCDPISGHTALYWYRQSLGQGLEFLIYFQGNSAPDKSGLPSDRFSAERTGGSVSTLTIQRTQQEDSAVYLCASSLPDRGSYEQYFGPGTRLTVT.

This clone was recorded a few times. J is TRBJ2-1 and V is TRBV5-1; D is unclear. The CDR3 consists of 15 residues. Germline V gene lookup returns CDR1 SGHRS and CDR2 YFSETQ. V dropped 0 bases and J dropped 2 bases, with 9 bases sitting between them. In DNA, the CDR3 is TGCGCCAGCAGCTTGGGGCTAGAGGCCTACAATGAGCAGTTCTTC. This encodes CASSLGLEAYNEQFF.

The count of this clone is one. The V and J genes are TRBV28 and TRBJ1-2; 9 nucleotides agree with TRBD1. CDR3 length equals 14 residues. Germline V gives CDR1 MDHEN, CDR2 SYDVKM. V shed 8 bases, J shed 4 bases, and the junction held 8 bases outside the gene matches. Here the CDR3 reads CASAGTGIRYGYTF. The CDR3 DNA sequence: TGTGCCAGCGCCGGGACAGGGATCCGCTATGGCTACACCTTC.

The chain links TRBV7-2 to TRBJ2-5, with TRBD2 matching 13 bases. Germline V gene data show CDR1 as SGHTA and CDR2 as FQGNSA. With 0 bases clipped from V and 4 bases from J, the junction kept 5 bases outside the gene matches. This CDR3 has 17 residues. The CDR3 DNA sequence: TGTGCCAGCAGCTTAGCGGGACTAGCGGGAATCGGAGAGACCCAGTACTTC. Its translation: CASSLAGLAGIGETQYF.

The chain uses TRBV6-5 and TRBJ2-7; TRBD1 matches at 9 bases. CDR1 is MNHEY and CDR2 is SVGAGI in the germline V gene. This CDR3 region has 15 residues. Losses at the gene ends were 4 bases for V and 3 bases for J; bases not matched to a gene: 7. CDR3 bases: TGTGCCAGCAGTTTTAAGGACAGGGGATACTACGAGCAGTACTTC. This gives the protein CASSFKDRGYYEQYF.

The CDR3 nucleotides read TGCGCCAGCAAGAGACTAGCGGGGACGGTAGAGACCCAGTACTTC. It translates to CASKRLAGTVETQYF. The V gene is TRBV5-1, the J gene TRBJ2-5; TRBD2 matches 11 bases. The J segment lost 4 bases and the V segment lost 6 bases, leaving 8 bases of the junction unmatched. CDR3 size: 15 residues. The germline V gene has CDR1 SGHRS and CDR2 YFSETQ.